This record covers a single T cell receptor beta chain. This clone is judged large (0.1 to 1%). Its antigen is not yet known. Base qualities are not provided; no much larger clone lies one nucleotide away. V lost 0 bases and J lost 2 bases; the stretch between them is 5 bases long. The germline V gene sets CDR1 to SGHRS and CDR2 to YFSETQ. There are 13 amino acids in the CDR3, from cysteine to phenylalanine inclusive. Only CDR3 DNA is held: 39 bases, read in frame from base 1. The time point tag for this specimen amounts to: before neoadjuvant nivolumab. Patients had been newly diagnosed with stage II-IVA oral cavity squamous cell carcinoma, and no prior systemic or radiation treatment had been given to the patients. The cohort was composed of patients with HPV-negative, locally advanced oral cavity squamous cell carcinoma. Samples were obtained from a longitudinal correlative study of a single-arm phase II trial of neoadjuvant nivolumab in oral cavity squamous cell carcinoma. Subject-matched pre- and post-treatment PBMCs and tumors from three responders and three non-responders were subjected to genomic DNA-based TCRbeta sequencing. For tumor tissue, genomic DNA extraction relied on the Maxwell RSC DNA from Tissue kit.

The sample is drawn from a study of neoadjuvant anti-PD-1 for oral cavity cancer (dated by TCRdb to the early 2020s). As for the study more broadly: Patients mostly received three to four biweekly doses of nivolumab at 3 mg/kg before curative-intent surgical resection. A fourth nivolumab dose was given around day 43 to patients without progression, and definitive surgical resection was performed in those patients on days 50-56. Patients with complete response, partial response or stable disease by RECIST 1.1 were defined as responders, whereas patients with progression were defined as non-responders. A roughly 33% response rate was observed in the parent correlative cohort, in which approximately 11 patients were included. Overall results and qualifications from the work: TCR analyses included only three patients per response group, and the authors called for larger cohorts for validation. Higher pretreatment blood TCRbeta clonality and lower post-treatment tumor TCRbeta clonality were correlated with higher pretreatment blood Treg/Th17 ratios. Larger post-treatment sizes of preexisting intratumoral clones correlated with greater tumor shrinkage, suggesting expansion of preexisting clones contributed to response.

For survey sequencing, tumor libraries mostly used around 4.5 ug of input genomic DNA, with two replicates for each sample. Following the manufacturer's instructions, the team built TCRbeta libraries using the immunoSEQ hsTCRbeta kit. An Illumina NovaSeq 6000 S4 flow cell was used to sequence the final libraries, which had first been combined to 3 nM. On the study's bioinformatics: The immunoSEQ Analyzer was used for raw data preprocessing and quality control. The analysis was limited to productive rearrangements, and each clonotype was defined by a unique CDR3 amino acid sequence. Using the R package tcR, the researchers computed the Gini-Simpson index as their estimate of repertoire clonality. Gini indices were compared with Student's t test, and associations with tumor size change were assessed by Pearson correlation. Sourced from immuneACCESS, this table was stored by TCRdb with only in-frame sequences that have V and J called. A share of the clones is absent; for the studies checked, an unresolved V gene accounts for under half, and the remainder has no known explanation. V and J calls and clone size follow that table, whereas D and trimming were derived from the DNA. Counted in this sample were approximately 4,500 clones; 58% of them appeared once. Roughly 7.9% of the sample comes from the top ten.

This chain joins TRBV5-1 to TRBJ2-5; no D gene call is confident. Sequenced here: tumor tissue, sampled before nivolumab (anti-PD-1) treatment. This clonotype was sampled from a person between 35 and 79 years old with oral cavity squamous cell carcinoma. The sequenced DNA is TGCGCCAGCAGCTTGGGCCGACAAGAGACCCAGTACTTC. Its protein is CASSLGRQETQYF.